This TCR beta chain was recorded in a study of spatial heterogeneity in lung cancer. Study-wide background: Patients with untreated early-stage non-small cell lung cancer, numbering roughly 69, were the donors. Any follow-up PBMC samples that were available went on to be sequenced, and the median time to follow-up was two to three years after resection.

Regarding time point: blood at routine non-recurrence follow-up after resection. TCRdb re-derived calls from the 5' RACE reads in MiXCR, one entry per CDR3 protein. The data hold tens of thousands of distinct CDR3 sequences, with approximately 12% observed a single time. The germline gives CDR1 KGHSH, CDR2 LQKENI. The CDR3 is 17 amino acids. V was clipped by 5 bases and J by 2 bases; unmatched bases: 13. This material consisted of PBMCs, taken at follow-up. The receptor was derived from a male donor with early-stage non-small cell lung cancer. The V gene is TRBV18, the J gene TRBJ1-1, with 8 bases that match TRBD1. The CDR3 region has the DNA TGTGCCAGCTCAGCCGGACAGGGAGAGGCGGAAAACACTGAAGCTTTCTTT. Its translation: CASSAGQGEAENTEAFF.